These T cell receptor beta chains were read from a single sample in a study of blood T cell repertoires in COVID-19. TCRdb's table, derived via immunoSEQ multiplex PCR, lists solely in-frame clones and lacks some. This sample has under 130,000 clones, with more than 80% found just once. The sequencing sample was made of peripheral blood. These receptors were collected from a woman aged 70-85 years with acute or convalescent COVID-19. The CDR3 runs from the conserved cysteine through the conserved F or W. Each record gives: V gene, J gene, CDR3 protein.

V: TRBV30
J: TRBJ2-1
CDR3: CAWSSGNEQFF

V: TRBV7-2
J: TRBJ1-5
CDR3: CASSPTGPSNQPQHF

V: TRBV3-1/TRBV3-2
J: TRBJ2-7
CDR3: CASSLLRDRGLVEQYF

V: TRBV5-5
J: TRBJ2-1
CDR3: CASSLGLAVSYNEQFF

V: TRBV27
J: TRBJ2-1
CDR3: CASSFALAVGEQFF

V: TRBV25-1
J: TRBJ1-3
CDR3: CASSRGGNSGNTIYF

V: TRBV19
J: TRBJ1-1
CDR3: CASSSRDRGRVTEAFF

V: TRBV6-5
J: TRBJ1-1
CDR3: CASSTYNMNTEAFF

V: TRBV25-1
J: TRBJ2-7
CDR3: CASTGTGGYEQYF

V: TRBV9
J: TRBJ2-5
CDR3: CASSRVDGRRETQYF

V: TRBV29-1
J: TRBJ2-4
CDR3: CSQDRGREFPQNIQYF

V: TRBV28
J: TRBJ1-4
CDR3: CASSSGQQNEKLFF

V: TRBV9
J: TRBJ2-3
CDR3: CASNPGQDTDTQYF

V: TRBV9
J: TRBJ1-5
CDR3: CASSWGGVPNQPQHF

V: TRBV19
J: TRBJ1-1
CDR3: CASIGGTQNTEAFF

V: TRBV29-1
J: TRBJ2-1
CDR3: CSVEGTVGYNEQFF

V: TRBV2
J: TRBJ1-3
CDR3: CASSVAGHRSGNTIYF

V: TRBV30
J: TRBJ1-3
CDR3: CAWTTWGGGNTIYF

V: TRBV19
J: TRBJ1-4
CDR3: CASSYKQGAFEKLFF

V: TRBV30
J: TRBJ2-3
CDR3: CAWSQPTGGGTDTQYF

V: TRBV7-9
J: TRBJ1-2
CDR3: CASSSDTVDYGYTF

V: TRBV30
J: TRBJ1-5
CDR3: CACQEGRGDQPQHF

V: TRBV1
J: TRBJ2-7
CDR3: CTSSQGEGGPLGEQYF

V: TRBV6-4
J: TRBJ1-6
CDR3: CASSPTELNSPLHF

V: TRBV12-3/TRBV12-4
J: TRBJ1-1
CDR3: CASSGGGIAEAFF

V: TRBV19
J: TRBJ2-6
CDR3: CASNSLAGSGANVLTF

V: TRBV9
J: TRBJ1-2
CDR3: CASSVEDRGIYGYTF

V: TRBV5-6
J: TRBJ2-3
CDR3: CASRVAGAFDTQYF

V: TRBV21-1
J: TRBJ2-1
CDR3: CASSKERRDSLSYNEQFF

V: TRBV11-2
J: TRBJ2-5
CDR3: CASGRPYQETQYF

V: TRBV5-1
J: TRBJ2-7
CDR3: CASSLAGQGSLQYF

V: TRBV19
J: TRBJ2-5
CDR3: CASSRTSGSQETQYF

V: TRBV5-4
J: TRBJ2-5
CDR3: CASSFWAQETQYF

V: TRBV7-2
J: TRBJ1-5
CDR3: CASSLASGRNQPQHF

V: TRBV23-1
J: TRBJ1-1
CDR3: CASTHRQAPMNTEAFF

V: TRBV7-3
J: TRBJ2-3
CDR3: CASSFGLDTDTQYF

V: TRBV11-3
J: TRBJ2-3
CDR3: CASSFGEITDTQYF

V: TRBV6-5
J: TRBJ1-1
CDR3: CASSYQAGANTEAFF

V: TRBV28
J: TRBJ1-4
CDR3: CASSFLQGREKLFF

V: TRBV6-6
J: TRBJ2-3
CDR3: CASSYPGIQGTDTQYF

V: TRBV12-5
J: TRBJ2-2
CDR3: CASVLAGYDGELFF

V: TRBV30
J: TRBJ1-1
CDR3: CAWKGWANTEAFF

V: TRBV7-2
J: TRBJ1-4
CDR3: CASSLGPSGNEKLFF

V: TRBV30
J: TRBJ2-5
CDR3: CAAPQGGGLETQYF

V: TRBV24-1
J: TRBJ2-2
CDR3: CATSDSTGADTGELFF

V: TRBV6-5
J: TRBJ2-6
CDR3: CASRAGTGANVLTF

V: TRBV24-1
J: TRBJ2-1
CDR3: CATSDAGLAVLEKEQFF

V: TRBV15
J: TRBJ2-7
CDR3: CATSPRGNEQYF

V: TRBV3-1/TRBV3-2
J: TRBJ1-6
CDR3: CASSQGGGGNSPLHF

V: TRBV5-1
J: TRBJ2-7
CDR3: CASSIVGGQGANEQYF

V: TRBV5-4
J: TRBJ2-5
CDR3: CASSPRRGETQYF

V: TRBV27
J: TRBJ1-4
CDR3: CASTRTGFGEKLFF

V: TRBV6-5
J: TRBJ1-3
CDR3: CASSRQGAGDTIYF